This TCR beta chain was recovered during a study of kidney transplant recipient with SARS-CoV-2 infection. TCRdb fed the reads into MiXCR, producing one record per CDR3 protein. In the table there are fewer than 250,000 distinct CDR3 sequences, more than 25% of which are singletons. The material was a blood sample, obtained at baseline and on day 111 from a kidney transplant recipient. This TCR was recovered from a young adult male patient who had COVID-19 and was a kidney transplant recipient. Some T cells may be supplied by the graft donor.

CDR3 nucleotide sequence: TGTGCCAGCAGCGCCGGGGAGGGGGGCACAGATACGCAGTATTTT. Protein sequence: CASSAGEGGTDTQYF. This chain connects TRBV9 to TRBJ2-3, with D perhaps matching TRBD2 (7 bases). Germline V gene lookup returns CDR1 SGDLS and CDR2 YYNGEE. V lost 3 bases and J lost 1, with 12 bases in between. This CDR3 contains 15 residues.